The 14 T cell receptor beta chains below all came from one sample that was sequenced in a study of T cells in women clearing cervical HPV infection (dated by TCRdb to the late 2010s). Library creation used the immunoSEQ multiplex PCR assay. Imported from immuneACCESS, the table was reduced by TCRdb to in-frame sequences with V and J called. These copies leave out some clones; in studies compared against another copy, an unresolved V gene accounts for under half, and the cause of the remainder is not known. This sample's table has entries for about 35,000 clones. Together, the top ten hold roughly 1.5% of the sample. The sequenced material came from blood buffy coat. Every receptor here comes from a woman between 18 and 70 years old with a cervical HPV16 infection that either progressed to CIN3+ or cleared (not recorded which).

For this clone: The sequenced fragment ends 3 residues before the CDR3 boundary, so the rest is inferred from the germline J gene. The chain couples TRBV2 to TRBJ2-3; D is undetermined. Germline V gene lookup returns CDR1 SNHLY and CDR2 FYNNEI. The CDR3 is 11 residues long. CDR3 loop: CASSYREAQYF. The CDR3 DNA, read in part, is TGTGCCAGCAGTTATCGAGAGGCG. Complete variable domain (other parts from reference TRBV2 and TRBJ2-3): EPEVTQTPSHQVTQMGQEVILRCVPISNHLYFYWYRQILGQKVEFLVSFYNNEISEKSEIFDDQFSVERPDGSNFTLKIRSTKLEDSAMYFCASSYREAQYFGPGTRLTVL.

Notes on this clone: Read sequence stops 3 residues before the CDR3 end, and the germline J gene provides the missing end. This sequence joins TRBV5-1 and TRBJ2-7, with a tentative D call TRBD2 (5 bases). There are 16 residues in the CDR3. Germline V CDR1 and CDR2: SGHRS, YFSETQ. V was clipped by 0 bases and J by 1 base, with 14 bases between them. The CDR3: CASSLGTGILSYEQYF. The covered CDR3 bases are TGCGCCAGCAGCTTGGGTACGGGGATCTTGTCCTACGAG.

In regard to this clone: The read comes to an end 3 residues before the CDR3 does, leaving the germline J gene to fill in the end. The chain carries TRBV20-1 and TRBJ1-1, with D perhaps matching TRBD1 (5 bases). Germline V gene sequence: CDR1 DFQATT, CDR2 SNEGSKA (reference sequence). The CDR3 consists of 13 residues. V was trimmed by 3 bases and J by 0 bases, leaving 8 bases between them. The CDR3: CSASQGVNTEAFF. The CDR3 bases that were read are TGCAGTGCTAGCCAGGGCGTGAACACTGAA.

A remark on this clone: The read is 3 residues too short to cover the CDR3 end, so that end is filled in from the germline J gene. V is TRBV9 and J is TRBJ2-1; 7 bases agree with TRBD2. Germline V gene sequence: CDR1 SGDLS, CDR2 YYNGEE. V shed 4 bases, J shed 8 bases, and the junction held 15 bases outside the gene matches. This CDR3 spans 16 amino acids. The CDR3 reads CASSSAIGGVRDEQFF. CDR3 DNA, as far as it was read: TGTGCCAGCAGCTCAGCGATTGGGGGGGTGAGGGATGAG.

As for this clone: Read sequence stops 3 residues before the CDR3 end, and the germline J gene provides the missing end. V is TRBV19 and J is TRBJ2-1; the match to TRBD2 covers 8 bases. CDR3 size: 15 residues. V shed 5 bases, J shed 7 bases, and the junction held 10 bases outside the gene matches. Germline V gives CDR1 LNHDA, CDR2 SQIVND (reference sequence). The CDR3 DNA, read in part, is TGTGCCAGTAGTCCCTTAGCGGGAATAGGGAATGAG. Its translation: CASSPLAGIGNE. The whole CDR3 region reads CASSPLAGIGNEQFF.

A note on this clone: The read ends 3 residues shy of where the CDR3 ends; the end is completed using the germline J gene. The chain uses TRBV20-1 and TRBJ2-7, with TRBD1 matching over 9 bases. Germline CDR1 DFQATT, CDR2 SNEGSKA (reference sequence). The V and J ends lost 4 bases and 5 bases, in that order; junction bases with no gene match: 3. The CDR3 is made up of 12 amino acids. CDR3 protein: CSANRGRDEQYF. The sequenced CDR3 bases are TGCAGTGCTAACAGGGGGCGCGACGAG.

With respect to this clone: The CDR3 is cut off 3 residues early in the read; its end comes from the germline J gene. V and J are TRBV6-2 or TRBV6-3 and TRBJ2-2, with 7 bases matching TRBD1. CDR1 and CDR2 from the germline V gene are MNHEY and SVGEGT. V lost 6 bases and J lost 2; bases outside the gene matches: 6. The CDR3 has 15 residues. CDR3 bases read: TGTGCCAGCAGACCCGGGACAGCCAACACCGGGGAG. Translating it yields CASRPGTANTGE. In full, the CDR3 is CASRPGTANTGELFF.

About this clone: The read ends 3 residues before the CDR3 terminus; that terminus is restored from the germline J gene. This chain links TRBV6-2 or TRBV6-3 with TRBJ2-2; 9 nucleotides align to TRBD2. Germline CDR1 MNHEY, CDR2 SVGEGT. Losses at the gene ends were 5 bases for V and 5 bases for J; bases not matched to a gene: 9. The CDR3 runs to 16 residues. The CDR3 loop is CASSGEREAWTGELFF. The DNA read from the CDR3 is TGTGCCAGCAGTGGTGAGCGGGAGGCATGGACCGGGGAG.

The CDR3 DNA, read in part, is TGTGCCAGCAAACTTTCCACAGATACG. As protein: CASKLSTDT. The complete CDR3 reads CASKLSTDTQYF. The gene calls are TRBV28 and TRBJ2-3; D not resolved. Sequencing ends 3 residues short of the CDR3 end; the germline J gene provides the rest. The CDR3 sequence is 12 residues long. Germline CDR1 is MDHEN and CDR2 is SYDVKM. The ends were cut back, 7 bases at V and 2 bases at J, with 7 bases in the middle.

On this clone: At one end the junction does not follow the germline gene, possibly because of a read error. The read falls 3 residues short of the CDR3 end, and the missing part is taken from the germline J gene. The genes are TRBV10-2 and TRBJ1-2; 10 nucleotides line up with TRBD1. This CDR3 is built from 16 residues. In germline, CDR1 is WSHSY, CDR2 SAAADI. The CDR3 reads CAISETTTGGDAGYTF. The CDR3 DNA, read in part, is TGCGCCATCAGTGAAACTACGACAGGGGGCGATGCTGGC.

With regard to this clone: The sequence runs out 3 residues before the end of the CDR3; the remainder is reconstructed from the germline J gene. The chain has TRBV6-2 or TRBV6-3 and TRBJ2-3; D assignment may be TRBD1 or TRBD2 (5 bases each). Germline lookup yields CDR1 MNHEY and CDR2 SVGEGT. The CDR3 is made up of 12 amino acids. CDR3 residues: CASSPQGETQYF. The DNA read from the CDR3 is TGTGCCAGCTCCCCCCAAGGGGAGACG.

On this clone: Read coverage stops 3 residues before the CDR3 terminus; the germline J gene supplies the remainder. The chain has TRBV7-9 and TRBJ2-2; a possible D gene is TRBD1 (5 bases). In germline, CDR1 is SEHNR, CDR2 FQNEAQ (reference sequence). This CDR3 spans 15 amino acids. The CDR3 DNA, read in part, is TGTGCCAGCAGCTTATTGCTTTTTGGGGCCAACGTG. It codes for CASSLLLFGANV. From start to end, the CDR3 is CASSLLLFGANVLFF.

In regard to this clone: Coverage ceases 3 residues before the CDR3 finishes, and the germline J gene fills in the end. The chain links TRBV2 to TRBJ1-2; 8 bases align to TRBD1. The junction had 8 bases not matched to a gene; V was cut back by 1 base and J by 4 bases. Germline V CDR1 and CDR2: SNHLY, FYNNEI. The CDR3 runs 16 residues. CDR3 bases read: TGTGCCAGCAGTGAAGGAGGGGGGACAGGAGTCTATGGC. Translated: CASSEGGGTGVYG. The CDR3, in full, reads CASSEGGGTGVYGYTF. Full variable domain (missing parts from reference TRBV2 and TRBJ1-2): EPEVTQTPSHQVTQMGQEVILRCVPISNHLYFYWYRQILGQKVEFLVSFYNNEISEKSEIFDDQFSVERPDGSNFTLKIRSTKLEDSAMYFCASSEGGGTGVYGYTFGSGTRLTVV.

Comments on this clone: The CDR3 end lies 3 residues beyond the end of the read and is filled in from the germline J gene. This chain uses TRBV29-1 with TRBJ1-1; D may be TRBD1 (5 bases). In germline, CDR1 is SQVTM, CDR2 ANQGSEA. This CDR3 has 14 residues. Between the trimmed V and J ends, which lost 7 bases and 0 bases, there was a span of 15 bases. Partial CDR3 DNA: TGCAGCGCACTATACAGGCCCATGAACACTGAA. Translated, it gives CSALYRPMNTE. In full, the CDR3 reads CSALYRPMNTEAFF. Full variable domain (missing parts from reference TRBV29-1 and TRBJ1-1): SAVISQKPSRDICQRGTSLTIQCQVDSQVTMMFWYRQQPGQSLTLIATANQGSEATYESGFVIDKFPISRPNLTFSTLTVSNMSPEDSSIYLCSALYRPMNTEAFFGQGTRLTVV.